The rows below give T cell receptor beta chains drawn from one sample of a study of shared clonotypes between healthy human individuals. Measured with immunoSEQ multiplex PCR; TCRdb has only the in-frame clones, and not every one. The sample shows just over 2,000,000 clones, over 85% of them seen only once. Material for sequencing was naive CD8+ T cells sorted from blood. These receptors all come from a man in his late teens or twenties in good health. The CDR3 runs from the conserved cysteine through the conserved F or W. Fields, in order: J gene, clone size, D gene, V gene, CDR3 protein, CDR3 DNA. D genes are given only for firm matches. Clone size appears in some rows only: once, few, many, or a class for an expanded clone.

J: TRBJ1-1
size: .
D: TRBD1
V: TRBV11-3
CDR3: CASSLRSGQANTEAFF
DNA: TGTGCCAGCAGCTTGAGAAGCGGACAGGCGAACACTGAAGCTTTCTTT

J: TRBJ2-7
size: once
D: .
V: TRBV2
CDR3: CASFSLQGGDEQYF
DNA: TGTGCCAGCTTCTCTTTACAGGGCGGAGACGAGCAGTACTTC

J: TRBJ2-1
size: few
D: TRBD1
V: TRBV29-1
CDR3: CSAGTAYNEQFF
DNA: TGCAGCGCCGGGACAGCTTACAATGAGCAGTTCTTC

J: TRBJ1-2
size: .
D: .
V: TRBV5-6
CDR3: CASSPSGGYGYTF
DNA: TGTGCCAGCAGCCCGTCGGGGGGGTATGGCTACACCTTC

J: TRBJ2-1
size: .
D: .
V: TRBV10-3
CDR3: CAISESGGKVNEQFF
DNA: TGTGCCATCAGTGAGTCCGGGGGTAAGGTGAATGAGCAGTTCTTC

J: TRBJ2-7
size: .
D: .
V: TRBV6-1
CDR3: CAITGYSYEQYF
DNA: TGTGCCATCACAGGGTACTCCTACGAGCAGTACTTC

J: TRBJ1-4
size: .
D: .
V: TRBV7-9
CDR3: CASSLQDNEKLFF
DNA: TGTGCCAGCAGCCTCCAGGATAATGAAAAACTGTTTTTT

J: TRBJ1-2
size: .
D: .
V: TRBV30
CDR3: CAWSPQMSHREVEGYTF
DNA: TGTGCCTGGAGTCCCCAAATGAGTCACAGGGAAGTGGAGGGCTACACCTTC

J: TRBJ2-7
size: .
D: .
V: TRBV6-6
CDR3: CASSYVRSTYEQYF
DNA: TGTGCCAGCAGTTATGTGCGGAGCACCTACGAGCAGTACTTC

J: TRBJ2-2
size: .
D: .
V: TRBV4-1
CDR3: CASSQDGGPTGELFF
DNA: TGCGCCAGCAGCCAAGATGGGGGGCCCACCGGGGAGCTGTTTTTT

J: TRBJ2-1
size: .
D: .
V: TRBV6-5
CDR3: CASRPGLGSYNEQFF
DNA: TGTGCCAGCAGACCCGGGCTAGGTTCCTACAATGAGCAGTTCTTC

J: TRBJ2-5
size: .
D: TRBD2
V: TRBV6-5
CDR3: CASSSLAGGRETQYF
DNA: TGTGCCAGCAGTTCCCTAGCGGGGGGCCGAGAGACCCAGTACTTC

J: TRBJ2-7
size: .
D: TRBD2
V: TRBV13
CDR3: CASSAKKAGTYEQYF
DNA: TGTGCCAGCAGCGCGAAAAAAGCGGGGACCTACGAGCAGTACTTC

J: TRBJ2-1
size: .
D: .
V: TRBV2
CDR3: CASSVGLDNEQFF
DNA: TGTGCCAGCAGTGTTGGGTTGGACAATGAGCAGTTCTTC

J: TRBJ1-5
size: few
D: .
V: TRBV27
CDR3: CASSLLQSNQPQHF
DNA: TGTGCCAGCAGTTTACTACAGAGCAATCAGCCCCAGCATTTT

J: TRBJ1-1
size: .
D: .
V: TRBV5-6
CDR3: CASTSQVNTEAFF
DNA: TGTGCCAGCACGTCACAGGTGAACACTGAAGCTTTCTTT

J: TRBJ2-3
size: .
D: TRBD2
V: TRBV27
CDR3: CASSNNLGTISTSTDTQYF
DNA: TGTGCCAGCAGCAACAACCTCGGGACTATTAGTACTAGCACAGATACGCAGTATTTT

J: TRBJ2-1
size: once
D: TRBD2
V: TRBV28
CDR3: CASSLLAGASSYNEQFF
DNA: TGTGCCAGCAGTTTACTAGCGGGGGCCTCCTCCTACAATGAGCAGTTCTTC

J: TRBJ1-4
size: .
D: .
V: TRBV2
CDR3: CASTVLNEKLFF
DNA: TGTGCCAGCACAGTCCTTAATGAAAAACTGTTTTTT

J: TRBJ2-3
size: .
D: .
V: TRBV5-4
CDR3: CASRRASESDTQYF
DNA: TGTGCCAGCAGGCGGGCTAGCGAAAGCGATACGCAGTATTTT

J: TRBJ2-3
size: .
D: .
V: TRBV4-1
CDR3: CASSSREGGFDTDTQYF
DNA: TGCGCCAGCAGCTCACGAGAAGGGGGTTTCGACACAGATACGCAGTATTTT

J: TRBJ2-7
size: once
D: TRBD1
V: TRBV30
CDR3: CAWEDRAYEQYF
DNA: TGTGCCTGGGAGGACAGGGCCTACGAGCAGTACTTC

J: TRBJ1-5
size: .
D: .
V: TRBV6-5
CDR3: CASSERQGNQPQHF
DNA: TGTGCCAGCAGCGAGAGACAGGGCAATCAGCCCCAGCATTTT

J: TRBJ2-7
size: .
D: .
V: TRBV12-5
CDR3: CASRTASYEQYF
DNA: TGTGCTAGCCGGACAGCCTCCTACGAGCAGTACTTC

J: TRBJ1-1
size: .
D: .
V: TRBV28
CDR3: CASSTRTEMNTEAFF
DNA: TGTGCCAGCAGTACCCGGACAGAAATGAACACTGAAGCTTTCTTT

J: TRBJ1-4
size: .
D: .
V: TRBV5-1
CDR3: CASSLEGLREKLFF
DNA: TGCGCCAGCAGCTTGGAGGGATTAAGGGAAAAACTGTTTTTT

J: TRBJ1-6
size: .
D: TRBD1
V: TRBV27
CDR3: CASRTGVQNSPLHF
DNA: TGTGCCAGCAGGACAGGGGTACAGAATTCACCCCTCCACTTT

J: TRBJ2-7
size: .
D: .
V: TRBV28
CDR3: CASSFEGYSYEQYF
DNA: TGTGCCAGCAGTTTTGAGGGTTACTCCTACGAGCAGTACTTC

J: TRBJ2-7
size: .
D: TRBD2
V: TRBV28
CDR3: CAIGGGPYSHEQYF
DNA: TGTGCCATCGGGGGGGGACCGTACTCCCACGAGCAGTACTTC

J: TRBJ2-7
size: .
D: .
V: TRBV10-3
CDR3: CAISESAGLTYEQYF
DNA: TGTGCCATCAGTGAGTCAGCGGGTTTGACCTACGAGCAGTACTTC

J: TRBJ2-1
size: .
D: TRBD1
V: TRBV4-1
CDR3: CASSLDTGALSEQFF
DNA: TGCGCCAGCAGCCTAGATACAGGGGCTCTTAGTGAGCAGTTCTTC

J: TRBJ2-1
size: .
D: .
V: TRBV21-1
CDR3: CASSKVGGTEYNEQFF
DNA: TGTGCCAGCAGCAAAGTGGGAGGAACGGAGTACAATGAGCAGTTCTTC

J: TRBJ2-1
size: .
D: .
V: TRBV4-1
CDR3: CASSPYQSYNEQFF
DNA: TGCGCCAGCAGCCCATATCAGTCCTACAATGAGCAGTTCTTC

J: TRBJ1-5
size: .
D: TRBD1
V: TRBV6-1
CDR3: CASSEGYRGSF
DNA: TGTGCCAGCAGTGAAGGGTACAGGGGGTCTTTT

J: TRBJ2-4
size: once
D: TRBD2
V: TRBV7-9
CDR3: CASSLAGTSGAEYF
DNA: TGTGCCAGCAGCTTAGCCGGGACTAGCGGGGCGGAGTACTTC

J: TRBJ2-7
size: .
D: .
V: TRBV5-6
CDR3: CASSYTGTYEQYF
DNA: TGTGCCAGCAGCTACACAGGGACCTACGAGCAGTACTTC

J: TRBJ1-2
size: .
D: .
V: TRBV19
CDR3: CASSIRPGERGYTF
DNA: TGTGCCAGTAGTATTCGTCCGGGCGAAAGAGGCTACACCTTC

J: TRBJ2-1
size: .
D: .
V: TRBV14
CDR3: CASSQESGSDFQFF
DNA: TGTGCCAGCAGCCAAGAATCGGGGTCTGATTTTCAGTTCTTC

J: TRBJ2-7
size: .
D: TRBD2
V: TRBV6-5
CDR3: CASSSERESSYEQYF
DNA: TGTGCCAGCAGTTCAGAGCGGGAGAGCTCCTACGAGCAGTACTTC

J: TRBJ2-1
size: .
D: TRBD2
V: TRBV27
CDR3: CASSYLAGVSYNEQFF
DNA: TGTGCCAGCAGTTATTTAGCGGGAGTCTCCTACAATGAGCAGTTCTTC

J: TRBJ1-5
size: .
D: .
V: TRBV28
CDR3: CASSARQGDNQPQHF
DNA: TGTGCCAGCAGTGCAAGACAAGGGGACAATCAGCCCCAGCATTTT

J: TRBJ2-5
size: .
D: TRBD1
V: TRBV5-4
CDR3: CASSLGDRGFQETQYF
DNA: TGTGCCAGCAGCTTGGGAGACAGGGGATTCCAAGAGACCCAGTACTTC